These 2 T cell receptor beta chains were sequenced from one sample in a study of T cell responses to AZD1222 COVID-19 vaccine. The data were produced by immunoSEQ multiplex PCR, yet TCRdb's version contains in-frame clones alone and is incomplete. This sample has around 100,000 clones; around 91% occur once, and the top ten carry under 50%. Here the sequenced sample was peripheral blood, taken on day 0 of AZD1222 vaccination. All receptors come from an adult in good health.

The rearrangement links TRBV27 to TRBJ1-5; D gene unclear. The CDR3 is made up of 12 amino acids. V was pared by 4 bases and J by 3 bases, with 4 bases between. Germline V gene lookup returns CDR1 MNHEY and CDR2 SMNVEV (reference sequence). The chain's CDR3 is CASSSLNQPQHF. In DNA form, the CDR3 reads TGTGCCAGCAGTTCCCTCAATCAGCCCCAGCATTTT.

J is TRBJ2-1 and V is TRBV28, with 12 bases matching TRBD2. The CDR3 sequence is 15 residues long. The germline V gene has CDR1 MDHEN and CDR2 SYDVKM. The junction had 2 bases not matched to a gene; V was cut back by 6 bases and J by 2 bases. The CDR3 sequence: CASSASGRAYNEQFF. For the CDR3, the DNA is TGTGCCAGCAGCGCTAGCGGGAGGGCCTACAATGAGCAGTTCTTC.